A selection of T cell receptor beta chains follows, all from one sample in a study of cytomegalovirus exposure and HLA in healthy donors. The data were produced by immunoSEQ multiplex PCR, yet TCRdb's version contains in-frame clones alone and is incomplete. The sample includes some 130,000 clones, 70% to 80% seen only once; the top ten take 6.5%. Sequencing was done on a sample of PBMCs. These receptors originate from a man aged 40-49 years in good health and CMV-seropositive. Both conserved end residues are part of each CDR3. The D gene is left open where the match is weak. Rows may omit the clone size; those that give it use once, few, many or a size class.

d_gene: TRBD1; abundance: NA; j_gene: TRBJ1-5; v_gene: TRBV30; CDR3aa: CAWSELTGGGQPQHF; CDR3nt: TGTGCCTGGAGTGAACTGACAGGGGGCGGGCAGCCCCAGCATTTT
d_gene: TRBD1; abundance: NA; j_gene: TRBJ1-1; v_gene: TRBV6-5; CDR3aa: CASTGTGSAEAFF; CDR3nt: TGTGCCAGCACTGGGACAGGGAGCGCTGAAGCTTTCTTT
d_gene: NA; abundance: once; j_gene: TRBJ2-6; v_gene: TRBV2; CDR3aa: CASSEIDFGSGANVLTF; CDR3nt: TGTGCCAGCAGTGAGATAGACTTTGGCTCTGGGGCCAACGTCCTGACTTTC
d_gene: NA; abundance: NA; j_gene: TRBJ2-6; v_gene: TRBV2; CDR3aa: CASRQDSGANVLTF; CDR3nt: TGTGCCAGCAGACAGGACTCTGGGGCCAACGTCCTGACTTTC
d_gene: NA; abundance: NA; j_gene: TRBJ1-2; v_gene: TRBV11-2; CDR3aa: CASSLAGGNQGYGYTF; CDR3nt: TGTGCCAGCAGCTTAGCCGGGGGAAACCAAGGCTATGGCTACACCTTC
d_gene: TRBD2; abundance: NA; j_gene: TRBJ2-1; v_gene: TRBV6-5; CDR3aa: CASSPAGSSRDEQFF; CDR3nt: TGTGCCAGCAGTCCAGCGGGATCCTCCCGGGATGAGCAGTTCTTC
d_gene: TRBD1; abundance: NA; j_gene: TRBJ1-4; v_gene: TRBV10-3; CDR3aa: CAISERGQSNEKLFF; CDR3nt: TGTGCCATCAGTGAGCGGGGACAGAGTAATGAAAAACTGTTTTTT
d_gene: TRBD1; abundance: NA; j_gene: TRBJ2-5; v_gene: TRBV7-7; CDR3aa: CASSPTGVGETQYF; CDR3nt: TGTGCTAGCAGCCCAACAGGGGTGGGGGAGACCCAGTACTTC
d_gene: TRBD2; abundance: NA; j_gene: TRBJ2-1; v_gene: TRBV11-2; CDR3aa: CASSLRTSGNNEQFF; CDR3nt: TGTGCCAGCAGCTTAAGGACTAGCGGAAACAATGAGCAGTTCTTC
d_gene: NA; abundance: NA; j_gene: TRBJ1-1; v_gene: TRBV15; CDR3aa: CASSTENTEAFF; CDR3nt: TGTGCCAGTTCGACAGAGAACACTGAAGCTTTCTTT
d_gene: NA; abundance: NA; j_gene: TRBJ1-5; v_gene: TRBV5-4; CDR3aa: CASSMDGPNQPQHF; CDR3nt: TGTGCCAGCAGCATGGATGGGCCTAATCAGCCCCAGCATTTT
d_gene: NA; abundance: few; j_gene: TRBJ2-7; v_gene: TRBV6-6; CDR3aa: CASSYAGSEQYF; CDR3nt: TGTGCCAGCAGTTACGCAGGGTCCGAGCAGTACTTC
d_gene: TRBD1; abundance: NA; j_gene: TRBJ2-7; v_gene: TRBV5-1; CDR3aa: CASSGDSSSYEQYF; CDR3nt: TGCGCCAGCAGCGGGGACAGCAGCTCCTACGAGCAGTACTTC
d_gene: NA; abundance: NA; j_gene: TRBJ2-5; v_gene: TRBV5-4; CDR3aa: CASSLKGEETQYF; CDR3nt: TGTGCCAGCAGCTTAAAGGGAGAAGAGACCCAGTACTTC
d_gene: NA; abundance: NA; j_gene: TRBJ1-6; v_gene: TRBV7-9; CDR3aa: CASSANRSPLHF; CDR3nt: TGTGCCAGCAGCGCCAACCGGTCACCCCTCCACTTT
d_gene: TRBD1; abundance: once; j_gene: TRBJ2-7; v_gene: TRBV11-3; CDR3aa: CASSPDRGRYEQYF; CDR3nt: TGTGCCAGCAGCCCGGACAGGGGGCGGTACGAGCAGTACTTC
d_gene: NA; abundance: NA; j_gene: TRBJ2-5; v_gene: TRBV5-8; CDR3aa: CASSRGHGLETQYF; CDR3nt: TGTGCCAGCAGCCGGGGACACGGATTAGAGACCCAGTACTTC